This T cell receptor (beta chain) comes out of a study of long-term antiretroviral therapy in people with HIV (dated by TCRdb to between 2021 and 2022). Looking at the study overall: The earliest samples were collected roughly a decade before the 2015 WHO recommendation for immediate ART, at a time when ART was usually postponed until CD4 counts fell. About a third of the roughly 30 participants with HIV were female. This retrospective serial study examined whether starting ART and sustained HIV suppression were associated with changes in the composition and diversity of the TRB repertoire in peripheral blood. No cross-contamination during QIAcube processing was shown when test extractions of a monoclonal T-cell line were performed alongside roughly 30 polyclonal samples. A total of about 200 cryopreserved PBMC samples were contributed to the cohort by 30 adults with confirmed HIV infection, with samples collected serially over a mean of approximately six years (range 1-12). Results the study describes overall, beyond this receptor: Owing to limited PBMC availability, only the TCR beta chain was sequenced, without alpha chain pairing. The samples were dated from about 2004 to 2017, and the ART regimens that were used may be less effective than current ART regimens. Because pre-ART samples had limited cell numbers, unsorted PBMC were profiled rather than sorted CD4+ and CD8+ T cells. At every time point, the repertoire was dominated by expanded TRB clones first identified before ART initiation, although this dominance fluctuated and, in many PLHIV, declined after ART. Compared with controls, HIV repertoires had narrower CDR3 length ranges, and the network structure pointed to an antigen-experienced repertoire that shifted only slightly toward naive after ART. Starting ART was linked to a significant rise in TRB diversity, yet even after long-term ART the diversity remained significantly lower than in transplant donor controls. Inferences about post-ART repertoire changes are limited because no data were available on ART adherence, viral resistance or therapy changes.

The immunoSEQ hsTCRB v3.0 assay was used at survey level resolution for TRB variable region sequencing. The target sequencing depth for TRB was roughly 40,000-55,000 T-cell genomes per sample. TRB libraries were pooled and sequenced on an Illumina MiSeq using a v3 150-cycle kit. In the paper's pipeline: Repertoire analysis was run in R within a reproducible Nextflow workflow that covered QC, data transformation and analysis. Custom analyses were implemented in LymphoSeq2, an R package for AIRR-Seq data exploration. Several samples yielding fewer than 5000 total TRB sequences were excluded, leaving more than 150 analyzed HIV repertoires. Among the approximately 190 HIV repertoires that were kept, 59 were collected before ART initiation and some 130 were collected after ART initiation. Each repertoire was downsampled to 5000 TRB nucleotide sequences, and summary statistics were averaged across 100 downsampling iterations. TRB sequences were retained for analysis only if CDR3 regions of at least seven amino acids were present. Diversity was measured with a Shannon entropy-derived clonality score and the Gini coefficient. In repertoire networks, the top 5000 CDR3 amino acid sequences were linked whenever an edit distance of one separated two sequences. For TRB CDR3 amino acid sequences, antigen specificity groups and MHC restriction were predicted with GLIPH2. To flag known CMV, EBV, HIV or tissue antigen associations, CDR3 amino acid sequences were matched against VDJdb and McPAS-TCR. Pre-ART, post-ART and control groups were compared with Wilcoxon signed-rank tests and Holm-Bonferroni correction. As stored in TCRdb, this immuneACCESS dataset retains in-frame rearrangements with V and J assigned. A fraction of the clones does not appear; measured against another copy, unresolved V genes explain less than half of the discrepancy, and the remainder lacks a known reason. V, J and clone size reflect that table, while D and trimming were determined from the DNA. The sample contains approximately 22,000 clones, approximately 80% of them found a single time. The biggest ten clones account for 18% of the sample.

Remarks on this clone: The antigen this receptor binds is unknown. Base qualities were left out, and no much larger clone turns up one base away.

The CDR3 starts with the cysteine, ends with the phenylalanine, and has 15 residues. Just CDR3 DNA is preserved here, 45 bases in frame from base 1. From the germline V gene, CDR1 is MNHEY and CDR2 is SVGAGI. V trim: 2 bases; J trim: 5 bases; unmatched bases: 6. Participants were included only if at least one PBMC sample before ART initiation and at least two post-ART samples were available. All participants with HIV were treated in the United States of America. Before DNA extraction, cryopreserved samples of about 0.95-10 million PBMC were thawed and then washed. At the time of the earliest PBMC sample, participants with HIV were aged between roughly 20 and 54 years. PBMC samples were contributed by each participant from 1-4 timepoints before ART initiation and 2-8 timepoints after ART initiation, with a median of 7 samples. For every participant, serial HIV viral load, CD4+ T-cell count, ART history and demographic data were obtained. Genomic DNA was extracted from unsorted PBMC with a Qiagen kit on a QIAcube, with processing performed in batches of 12 samples.

Here the chain combines TRBV6-5 and TRBJ2-5, with 9 bases matching TRBD1. The sequence came from a middle-aged man with HIV. Source: unsorted PBMCs, taken 0.5 years before starting antiretroviral therapy. The bases are TGTGCCAGCAGTTACACAGGGGGCAGGTGGGAGACCCAGTACTTC. Its coded protein is CASSYTGGRWETQYF.